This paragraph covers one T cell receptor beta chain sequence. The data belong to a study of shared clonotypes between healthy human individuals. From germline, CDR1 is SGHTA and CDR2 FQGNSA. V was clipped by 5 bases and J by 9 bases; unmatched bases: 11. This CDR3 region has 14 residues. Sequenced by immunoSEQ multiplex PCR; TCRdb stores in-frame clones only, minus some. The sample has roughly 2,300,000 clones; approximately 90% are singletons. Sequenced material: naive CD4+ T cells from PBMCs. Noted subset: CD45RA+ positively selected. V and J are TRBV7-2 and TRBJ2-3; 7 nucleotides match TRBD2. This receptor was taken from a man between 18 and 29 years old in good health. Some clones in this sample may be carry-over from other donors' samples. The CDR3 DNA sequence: TGTGCCAGCAGCGTCAGCCGGGACTACACCACGCAGTATTTT. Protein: CASSVSRDYTTQYF.